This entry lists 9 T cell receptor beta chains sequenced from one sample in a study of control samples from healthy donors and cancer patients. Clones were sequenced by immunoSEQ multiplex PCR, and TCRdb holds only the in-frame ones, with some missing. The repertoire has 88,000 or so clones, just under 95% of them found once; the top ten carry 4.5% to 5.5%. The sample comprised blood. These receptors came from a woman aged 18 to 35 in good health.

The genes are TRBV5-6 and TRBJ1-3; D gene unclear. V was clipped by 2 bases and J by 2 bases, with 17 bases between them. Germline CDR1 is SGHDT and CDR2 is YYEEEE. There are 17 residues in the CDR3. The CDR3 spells CASSFRTTGSPGNTIYF. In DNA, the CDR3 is TGTGCCAGCAGCTTCAGGACGACGGGAAGTCCTGGAAACACCATATATTTT.

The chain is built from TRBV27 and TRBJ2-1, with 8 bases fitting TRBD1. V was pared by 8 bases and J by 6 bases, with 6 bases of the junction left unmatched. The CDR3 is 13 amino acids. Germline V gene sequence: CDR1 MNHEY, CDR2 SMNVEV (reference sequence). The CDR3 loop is CASYTGGGNEQFF. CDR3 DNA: TGTGCCAGCTATACAGGGGGTGGCAATGAGCAGTTCTTC.

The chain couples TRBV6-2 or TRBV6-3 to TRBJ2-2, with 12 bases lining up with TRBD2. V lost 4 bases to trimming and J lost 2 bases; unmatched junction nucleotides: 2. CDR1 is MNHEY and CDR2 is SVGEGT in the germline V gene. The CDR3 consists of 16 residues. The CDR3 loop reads CASSSSGRANTGELFF. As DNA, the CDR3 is TGTGCCAGCAGTTCTAGCGGGAGGGCCAACACCGGGGAGCTGTTTTTT.

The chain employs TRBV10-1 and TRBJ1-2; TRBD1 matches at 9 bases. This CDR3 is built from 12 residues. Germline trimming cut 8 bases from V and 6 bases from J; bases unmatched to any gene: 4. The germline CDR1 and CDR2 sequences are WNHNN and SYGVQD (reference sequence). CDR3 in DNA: TGCGCCAGCCGGACAGGGGACGATGGCTACACCTTC. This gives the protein CASRTGDDGYTF.

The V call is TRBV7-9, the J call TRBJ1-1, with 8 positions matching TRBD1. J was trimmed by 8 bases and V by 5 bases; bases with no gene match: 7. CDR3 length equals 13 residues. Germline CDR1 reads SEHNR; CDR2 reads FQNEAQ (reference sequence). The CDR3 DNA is TGTGCCAGCAGCATAGACAGGGGCATCGAAGCTTTCTTT. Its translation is CASSIDRGIEAFF. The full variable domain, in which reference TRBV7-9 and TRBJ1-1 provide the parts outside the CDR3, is DTGVSQNPRHKITKRGQNVTFRCDPISEHNRLYWYRQTLGQGPEFLTYFQNEAQLEKSRLLSDRFSAERPKGSFSTLEIQRTEQGDSAMYLCASSIDRGIEAFFGQGTRLTVV.

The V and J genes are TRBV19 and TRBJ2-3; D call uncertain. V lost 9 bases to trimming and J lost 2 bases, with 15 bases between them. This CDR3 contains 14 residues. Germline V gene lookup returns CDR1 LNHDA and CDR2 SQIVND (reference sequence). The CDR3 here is CASSPEWTTDTQYF. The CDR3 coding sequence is TGTGCCAGCTCCCCGGAGTGGACCACAGATACGCAGTATTTT. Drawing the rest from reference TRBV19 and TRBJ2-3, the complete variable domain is DGGITQSPKYLFRKEGQNVTLSCEQNLNHDAMYWYRQDPGQGLRLIYYSQIVNDFQKGDIAEGYSVSREKKESFPLTVTSAQKNPTAFYLCASSPEWTTDTQYFGPGTRLTVL.

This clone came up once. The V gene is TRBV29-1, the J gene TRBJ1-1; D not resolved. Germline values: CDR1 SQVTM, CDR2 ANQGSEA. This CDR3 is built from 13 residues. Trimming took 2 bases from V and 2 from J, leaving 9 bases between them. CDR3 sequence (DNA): TGCAGCGTTGAACTGACGTTAAACACTGAAGCTTTCTTT. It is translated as CSVELTLNTEAFF.

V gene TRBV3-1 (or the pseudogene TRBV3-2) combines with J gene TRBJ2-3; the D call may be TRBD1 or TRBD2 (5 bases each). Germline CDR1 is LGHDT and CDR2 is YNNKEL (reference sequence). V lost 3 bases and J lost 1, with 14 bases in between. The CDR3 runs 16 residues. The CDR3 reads CASSHSDGAGTDTQYF. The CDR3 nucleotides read TGTGCCAGCAGCCATTCGGACGGGGCTGGCACAGATACGCAGTATTTT.

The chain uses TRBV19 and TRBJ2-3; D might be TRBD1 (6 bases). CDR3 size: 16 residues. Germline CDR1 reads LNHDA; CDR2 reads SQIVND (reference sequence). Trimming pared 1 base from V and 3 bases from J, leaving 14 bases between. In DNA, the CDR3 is TGTGCCAGTAGTATAGGGACAGCAAATCCGACAGATACGCAGTATTTT. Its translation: CASSIGTANPTDTQYF.